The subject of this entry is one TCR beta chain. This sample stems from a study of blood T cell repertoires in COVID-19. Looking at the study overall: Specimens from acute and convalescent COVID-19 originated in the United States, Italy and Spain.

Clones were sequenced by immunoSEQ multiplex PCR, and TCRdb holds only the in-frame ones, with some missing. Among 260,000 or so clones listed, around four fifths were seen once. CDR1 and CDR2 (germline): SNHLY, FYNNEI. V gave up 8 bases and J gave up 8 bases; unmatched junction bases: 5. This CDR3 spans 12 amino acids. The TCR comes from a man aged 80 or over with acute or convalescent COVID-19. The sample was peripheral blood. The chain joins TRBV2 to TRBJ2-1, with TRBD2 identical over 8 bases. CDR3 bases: TGTGCCAGCTATTCGGGGGGGGATGAGCAGTTCTTC. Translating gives CASYSGGDEQFF. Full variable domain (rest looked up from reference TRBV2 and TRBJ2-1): EPEVTQTPSHQVTQMGQEVILRCVPISNHLYFYWYRQILGQKVEFLVSFYNNEISEKSEIFDDQFSVERPDGSNFTLKIRSTKLEDSAMYFCASYSGGDEQFFGPGTRLTVL.